A selection of T cell receptor beta chains follows, all from one sample in a study of shared clonotypes between healthy human individuals. This table comes from immunoSEQ multiplex PCR, and its TCRdb copy is limited to in-frame clones, with some not included. The sample lists 2 million to 2.5 million clones; approximately 93% were seen once. The sample was naive CD4+ T cells from PBMCs. These receptors were obtained from a man younger than 35 in good health. Some clones in this sample may be carry-over from other donors' samples. Both conserved end residues are part of each CDR3. The D gene is left open where the match is weak. Rows give clone size only sometimes, using once, few, many, or a class for an expanded clone.

>TRBV12-5|-|-|TRBJ2-2
CASGFGPGELFF
TGTGCTAGTGGTTTTGGACCCGGGGAGCTGTTTTTT
>TRBV7-9|-|-|TRBJ2-7
CASSLYGIWDEQYF
TGTGCCAGCAGCTTATACGGGATTTGGGACGAGCAGTACTTC
>TRBV2|TRBD1|-|TRBJ2-5
CASSARDSRETQYF
TGTGCCAGCAGTGCCCGGGACAGTCGAGAGACCCAGTACTTC
>TRBV7-8|-|-|TRBJ2-4
CASSLVVGDPAKNIQYF
TGTGCCAGCAGCTTAGTTGTGGGGGACCCAGCCAAAAACATTCAGTACTTC
>TRBV5-1|TRBD1|-|TRBJ1-2
CASSSSGTDYGYTF
TGCGCCAGCAGCTCATCCGGGACAGATTATGGCTACACCTTC
>TRBV18|-|-|TRBJ1-1
CASSPLGHENTEAFF
TGTGCCAGCTCACCACTGGGCCACGAGAACACTGAAGCTTTCTTT
>TRBV30|-|-|TRBJ1-5
CAWSGVVNQPQHF
TGTGCCTGGAGTGGCGTAGTCAATCAGCCCCAGCATTTT
>TRBV27|-|-|TRBJ2-2
CASSPRAPNTGELFF
TGTGCCAGCAGTCCCCGAGCCCCGAACACCGGGGAGCTGTTTTTT
>TRBV7-2|-|-|TRBJ2-7
CASSSDAFSYEQYF
TGTGCCAGCAGCTCCGACGCCTTCTCCTACGAGCAGTACTTC
>TRBV6-6|TRBD1|-|TRBJ2-7
CASSYSGTGNEQYF
TGTGCCAGCAGTTACTCCGGGACAGGGAACGAGCAGTACTTC
>TRBV4-1|TRBD2|-|TRBJ2-1
CASSQDRGSGRDNEQFF
TGCGCCAGCAGCCAAGATCGGGGTAGCGGGAGGGACAATGAGCAGTTCTTC
>TRBV7-6|-|-|TRBJ1-3
CASSLSLSGNTIYF
TGTGCCAGCAGCTTATCTCTCTCTGGAAACACCATATATTTT
>TRBV6-1|TRBD1|-|TRBJ2-1
CASTIGTAGNEQFF
TGTGCCAGCACCATCGGGACAGCTGGCAATGAGCAGTTCTTC
>TRBV7-2|TRBD2|-|TRBJ2-2
CASSLGTSGIITGELFF
TGTGCCAGCAGCTTAGGGACTAGCGGGATTATCACCGGGGAGCTGTTTTTT
>TRBV27|TRBD2|-|TRBJ2-7
CASSSRGGPYEQYF
TGTGCCAGCAGCTCCCGGGGGGGGCCCTACGAGCAGTACTTC
>TRBV11-2|-|-|TRBJ2-4
CASSPQGRGLAKNIQYF
TGTGCCAGCAGCCCCCAGGGGCGAGGTCTAGCCAAAAACATTCAGTACTTC
>TRBV11-3|TRBD1|few|TRBJ1-5
CASSQLDREDQPQHF
TGTGCCAGCAGCCAACTCGACAGGGAGGATCAGCCCCAGCATTTT
>TRBV5-1|TRBD1|few|TRBJ1-1
CASSLDRGRTEAFF
TGCGCCAGCAGCTTGGACAGGGGGCGGACTGAAGCTTTCTTT
>TRBV15|TRBD1|-|TRBJ2-6
CATSRTGGKSGANVLTF
TGTGCCACCAGCAGGACAGGGGGCAAATCTGGGGCCAACGTCCTGACTTTC
>TRBV7-8|-|-|TRBJ1-6
CASSPFSLDNSPLHF
TGTGCCAGCAGCCCCTTTAGTCTGGATAATTCACCCCTCCACTTT
>TRBV27|-|-|TRBJ2-1
CASSSHRRGVYNEQFF
TGTGCCAGCAGTAGCCATCGACGAGGGGTTTACAATGAGCAGTTCTTC
>TRBV25-1|-|-|TRBJ2-5
CASSEVTGRETQYF
TGTGCCAGCAGTGAAGTTACGGGAAGGGAGACCCAGTACTTC
>TRBV7-2|TRBD1|-|TRBJ1-1
CASSLYTGGTRNTEAFF
TGTGCCAGCAGCTTATACACAGGGGGCACCAGGAACACTGAAGCTTTCTTT
>TRBV5-6|-|-|TRBJ2-7
CASSRSLLYEQYF
TGTGCCAGCAGCCGTAGCCTACTTTACGAGCAGTACTTC
>TRBV19|-|-|TRBJ2-2
CASSIAGLNTGELFF
TGTGCCAGTAGTATAGCCGGACTTAACACCGGGGAGCTGTTTTTT
>TRBV6-5|-|-|TRBJ1-2
CASTPGVNYGYTF
TGTGCCAGCACCCCAGGGGTTAACTATGGCTACACCTTC
>TRBV2|-|-|TRBJ2-1
CASSEAGRSYNEQFF
TGTGCCAGCAGTGAAGCCGGCAGATCCTACAATGAGCAGTTCTTC
>TRBV11-3|-|-|TRBJ2-1
CASSQSASKQFF
TGTGCCAGCAGCCAGAGCGCTTCCAAGCAGTTCTTC
>TRBV19|TRBD1|once|TRBJ1-2
CASSTFTGTGINGYTF
TGTGCCAGTAGTACCTTCACCGGGACAGGGATTAATGGCTACACCTTC
>TRBV5-1|TRBD1|-|TRBJ2-1
CASSSDRGDNEQFF
TGCGCCAGCAGCTCGGACAGGGGTGACAATGAGCAGTTCTTC
>TRBV29-1|-|-|TRBJ2-6
CSPKPPFETGQDLSGANVLTF
TGCAGCCCGAAACCCCCCTTCGAGACAGGCCAGGACCTCTCTGGGGCCAACGTCCTGACTTTC
>TRBV20-1|TRBD1|once|TRBJ2-4
CSAQSGGWYF
TGCAGTGCACAATCAGGGGGTTGGTACTTC
>TRBV7-6|TRBD2|-|TRBJ2-3
CASSPVGTSGATDTQYF
TGTGCCAGCAGCCCAGTCGGGACTAGCGGGGCCACAGATACGCAGTATTTT
>TRBV9|-|-|TRBJ2-3
CASSVYSSDTQYF
TGTGCCAGCAGCGTATATTCATCGGATACGCAGTATTTT
>TRBV5-1|-|once|TRBJ1-4
CASSWGTNEKLFF
TGCGCCAGCAGCTGGGGAACTAATGAAAAACTGTTTTTT
>TRBV5-6|-|-|TRBJ2-3
CASSPSTRYSTDTQYF
TGTGCCAGCAGCCCCTCGACGCGGTATAGCACAGATACGCAGTATTTT
>TRBV10-3|-|-|TRBJ1-1
CATAQAGAEAFF
TGTGCCACCGCACAGGCGGGGGCTGAAGCTTTCTTT
>TRBV6-1|TRBD1|few|TRBJ1-2
CASSAPGYRGNYGYTF
TGTGCCAGCAGTGCACCTGGGTACAGGGGAAACTATGGCTACACCTTC
>TRBV2|-|-|TRBJ1-1
CASSARYQNTEAFF
TGTGCCAGCAGTGCCAGGTATCAGAACACTGAAGCTTTCTTT
>TRBV7-2|TRBD1|-|TRBJ1-5
CASRLGQGGQPQHF
TGTGCCAGCAGATTAGGACAGGGGGGTCAGCCCCAGCATTTT
>TRBV5-1|-|-|TRBJ2-1
CASSLGQLNGNNEQFF
TGCGCCAGCAGCTTGGGACAGCTAAACGGAAACAATGAGCAGTTCTTC
>TRBV29-1|-|-|TRBJ2-1
CSVERLLVPEQFF
TGCAGCGTTGAACGGTTGTTAGTCCCTGAGCAGTTCTTC
>TRBV2|-|-|TRBJ2-5
CAAARGTVGETQYF
TGTGCCGCAGCACGCGGGACAGTGGGAGAGACCCAGTACTTC
>TRBV7-2|-|-|TRBJ1-1
CASSFPRGLNTEAFF
TGTGCCAGCAGCTTCCCTAGGGGCTTGAACACTGAAGCTTTCTTT
>TRBV10-1|TRBD1|-|TRBJ1-1
CASSDGDLGGPEAFF
TGCGCCAGCAGTGACGGGGACCTAGGGGGCCCTGAAGCTTTCTTT
>TRBV2|TRBD2|-|TRBJ2-2
CASKRREVTGELFF
TGTGCCAGCAAACGGCGGGAGGTCACCGGGGAGCTGTTTTTT
>TRBV6-5|-|-|TRBJ1-2
CASKTGGAYGYTF
TGTGCCAGCAAGACGGGGGGCGCCTATGGCTACACCTTC
>TRBV28|-|-|TRBJ1-5
CASSSGTLYQPQHF
TGTGCCAGCAGTTCAGGGACGCTCTATCAGCCCCAGCATTTT
>TRBV5-1|TRBD2|-|TRBJ2-3
CASSVKREGSTDTQYF
TGCGCCAGCAGCGTGAAGCGGGAGGGGAGCACAGATACGCAGTATTTT
>TRBV5-4|-|-|TRBJ2-7
CASSPGRSYVEQYF
TGTGCCAGCAGCCCCGGACGGTCCTACGTGGAGCAGTACTTC
>TRBV5-1|-|-|TRBJ2-7
CASSGGTIFSYEQYF
TGCGCCAGCAGCGGCGGGACGATCTTCTCCTACGAGCAGTACTTC
>TRBV7-3|-|once|TRBJ2-3
CASSFNDGDTQYF
TGTGCCAGCAGCTTCAACGATGGTGATACGCAGTATTTT
>TRBV7-7|-|-|TRBJ2-5
CASSSLPGETQYF
TGTGCCAGCAGCTCCCTCCCGGGAGAGACCCAGTACTTC
>TRBV30|TRBD1|-|TRBJ1-3
CAWRTPGTGGSGNTIYF
TGTGCCTGGAGGACTCCCGGGACAGGGGGCTCTGGAAACACCATATATTTT
>TRBV28|-|few|TRBJ1-1
CASHTTNTEAFF
TGTGCCAGCCATACAACGAACACTGAAGCTTTCTTT
>TRBV29-1|-|-|TRBJ2-7
CSVEADTTYEQYF
TGCAGCGTTGAAGCGGACACAACCTACGAGCAGTACTTC
>TRBV6-5|TRBD1|-|TRBJ1-2
CASSYTPGQGRSYTF
TGTGCCAGCAGTTATACCCCGGGACAGGGTAGAAGCTACACCTTC